One sample yielded the 18 T cell receptor beta chains listed below, sequenced in a study of Graves' ophthalmopathy and Graves' hyperthyroidism. RNA transcripts yielded amplified TCR beta CDR3 regions. The first-round RT-PCR employed HTBI primers together with the Qiagen OneStep RT-PCR kit. A multiplex PCR was then performed as the second round. Each CDR3 protein gets one entry after TCRdb re-called the multiplex PCR reads with MiXCR. The sample contains roughly 410,000 distinct CDR3 sequences, just over 15% of which appear only once. The sequencing input was peripheral blood. These receptor sequences come from a woman aged 18-29 years with stable Graves' hyperthyroidism.

Ten or more counts support this clonotype. The chain carries TRBV9 and TRBJ1-2, with 8 bases matching TRBD1. This CDR3 is built from 14 residues. J was trimmed by 3 bases and V by 3 bases; bases with no gene match: 4. CDR1 is SGDLS and CDR2 is YYNGEE in the germline V gene. The CDR3 loop is CASSEPGQDYGYTF. In DNA form, the CDR3 reads TGTGCCAGCAGCGAGCCGGGACAGGACTATGGCTACACCTTC.

Many counts were recorded for this clonotype. The genes are TRBV6-1 and TRBJ1-5, with 7 bases matching TRBD1. Germline lookup yields CDR1 MNHNS and CDR2 SASEGT. This CDR3 has 17 amino acids. The trim removed 1 base at V and 1 base at J, leaving 7 bases unmatched. CDR3 loop: CASSEDPGGLSNQPQHF. The CDR3 coding sequence is TGTGCCAGCAGTGAAGATCCAGGGGGTCTGAGCAATCAGCCCCAGCATTTT.

This clonotype was observed many times. The chain links TRBV12-3 or TRBV12-4 to TRBJ1-5, with 7 nucleotides matching TRBD1. This CDR3 comprises 15 residues. J was trimmed by 6 bases and V by 7 bases; bases with no gene match: 12. The CDR3 coding sequence is TGTGCCAGCACTAAGACAGGGAGGCTTTCTCAGCCCCAGCATTTT. The encoded protein is CASTKTGRLSQPQHF.

This clonotype was recorded at least ten times. CDR3 sequence (DNA): TGTGCCAGCAGTTCCGACAGGTCCGTTATGAACACTGAAGCTTTCTTT. Encoded protein: CASSSDRSVMNTEAFF. The chain links TRBV6-5 to TRBJ1-1; weak D call: TRBD1 (6 bases). V was clipped by 4 bases and J by 0 bases, with 15 bases between them. Germline assignment: CDR1 MNHEY and CDR2 SVGAGI. The CDR3 contains 16 residues.

The chain joins TRBV6-1 to TRBJ1-1; D is unclear. Trimming removed 11 bases at V and 4 bases at J, with 20 bases between. The CDR3 totals 14 residues. Germline loops: CDR1 MNHNS, CDR2 SASEGT. The CDR3 spells CAYSVRLSGTEAFF. The CDR3 DNA reads as TGTGCCTACAGTGTCCGCCTCAGTGGCACTGAAGCTTTCTTT.

This clonotype has just a few counts. This sequence joins TRBV4-1 and TRBJ2-6; 8 nucleotides agree with TRBD1. Trimming cost V 0 bases and J 4 bases; bases outside gene matches: 8. Germline V gives CDR1 MGHRA, CDR2 YSYEKL. This CDR3 spans 18 amino acids. The CDR3 region is CASSQDRQGAQGANVLTF. The CDR3 DNA sequence: TGCGCCAGCAGCCAAGATCGGCAGGGGGCGCAAGGGGCCAACGTCCTGACTTTC.

This clonotype was found a few times. The chain employs TRBV7-8 and TRBJ2-7; unclear D gene. CDR1 is SGHVS, CDR2 FQNEAQ, per germline. This CDR3 comprises 16 residues. The V end was cut by 2 bases, the J end by 1 base, with 15 bases between. The chain's CDR3 is CASSLRLPKPSYEQYF. The CDR3 DNA reads as TGTGCCAGCAGCTTACGGCTACCCAAACCTTCCTACGAGCAGTACTTC.

This clonotype has ten or more counts. The genes are TRBV29-1 and TRBJ2-7; no definite D call. Germline CDR1 is SQVTM and CDR2 is ANQGSEA. CDR3 length: 14 residues. The germline V and J ends were trimmed by 1 base and 0 bases, with 10 bases remaining between them. CDR3 protein: CSVEVRGSSYEQYF. In DNA form, the CDR3 reads TGCAGCGTTGAAGTTCGTGGTAGCTCCTACGAGCAGTACTTC.

This clonotype was counted between two and nine times. The chain links TRBV14 to TRBJ2-2; D gene uncertain. With 1 base removed from V and 0 bases from J, the gap between germline ends came to 3 bases. Germline V CDR1 and CDR2: SGHDN, FVKESK. CDR3 length: 14 amino acids. The CDR3 sequence: CASSQVSNTGELFF. The CDR3, as DNA: TGTGCCAGCAGCCAAGTTTCGAACACCGGGGAGCTGTTTTTT.

This clonotype was picked up many times. The chain carries TRBV7-2 and TRBJ1-5; no firm D call. Per the germline V gene, CDR1 is SGHTA and CDR2 is FQGNSA. The CDR3 spans 14 residues. Trimming removed 2 bases at V and 5 bases at J, with 10 bases between. In DNA, the CDR3 is TGTGCCAGCAGCTTATGGCAATTCGATCAGCCCCAGCATTTT. This sequence encodes CASSLWQFDQPQHF.

This clonotype has a count of ten or more. The J gene is TRBJ2-7, the V gene TRBV5-1; 7 nucleotides align to TRBD2. With V trimmed by 1 base and J by 6 bases, 10 bases remained unmatched. The germline V gene has CDR1 SGHRS and CDR2 YFSETQ. The CDR3 has 15 residues. DNA for the CDR3: TGCGCCAGCAGCTTGCGTGGGAGGGGCGGTGGCGAGCAGTACTTC. Protein: CASSLRGRGGGEQYF.

J is TRBJ1-3 and V is TRBV12-3 or TRBV12-4; TRBD1 might be the D (5 bases). The germline V and J ends were trimmed by 5 bases and 3 bases, with 11 bases remaining between them. The CDR3 consists of 14 residues. CDR3 loop: CASSMTVGGNTIYF. For the CDR3, the DNA is TGTGCCAGCAGTATGACAGTTGGTGGAAACACCATATATTTT.

This clonotype came up many times. This rearrangement joins TRBV29-1 to TRBJ1-2; 7 nucleotides match TRBD1. This CDR3 is 15 amino acids long. Germline trimming cut 1 base from V and 2 bases from J; bases unmatched to any gene: 7. CDR1 SQVTM and CDR2 ANQGSEA come from the germline V gene. DNA of the CDR3: TGCAGCGTTGAAGGTCGACAGGGTTCGAACTATGGCTACACCTTC. This gives the protein CSVEGRQGSNYGYTF.

This clonotype was seen repeatedly, ten times or more. The chain has TRBV6-1 and TRBJ1-2; D is undetermined. Trimming took 8 bases from V and 4 from J, leaving 8 bases between them. The CDR3 has 11 residues. Germline V gives CDR1 MNHNS, CDR2 SASEGT. The CDR3 DNA follows: TGTGCCAGCGGACGAATCTATGGCTACACCTTC. Translated: CASGRIYGYTF.

This clonotype was observed a few times. V is TRBV5-1 and J is TRBJ2-7; 7 bases map to TRBD1. V trimming: 1 base; J trimming: 5 bases; junction bases outside the gene matches: 6. The CDR3 length is 14 residues. The germline CDR1 and CDR2 sequences are SGHRS and YFSETQ. The CDR3 protein is CASSLYRQGNEQYF. The CDR3 bases are TGCGCCAGCAGCTTGTACCGACAGGGAAACGAGCAGTACTTC. The whole variable domain, remainder taken from reference TRBV5-1 and TRBJ2-7, is KAGVTQTPRYLIKTRGQQVTLSCSPISGHRSVSWYQQTPGQGLQFLFEYFSETQRNKGNFPGRFSGRQFSNSRSEMNVSTLELGDSALYLCASSLYRQGNEQYFGPGTRLTVT.

This clonotype came up a few times. The gene calls are TRBV7-6 and TRBJ1-5; perhaps TRBD1 as D (5 bases). V shed 5 bases and J shed 6 bases, with 14 bases lying between them. Germline CDR1 and CDR2: SGHVS and FNYEAQ. This CDR3 comprises 14 residues. In DNA, the CDR3 is TGTGCCAGCAGCCCGAGCACTGGGGGTCAGCCCCAGCATTTT. Its translation is CASSPSTGGQPQHF.

This clonotype was observed at least ten times. At one of its ends the junction is not consistent with the germline gene, which may arise from a read error. The chain recombines TRBV5-1 with TRBJ2-7; the D gene is possibly TRBD2 (5 bases). Germline values: CDR1 SGHRS, CDR2 YFSETQ. This CDR3 comprises 11 residues. In DNA form, the CDR3 reads TGTGCCAGCAGCGGCTCCTACGAGCAGTACTTC. The encoded protein is CASSGSYEQYF.

This clonotype was recorded many times. The chain links TRBV6-1 to TRBJ1-3; the D is unclear. Germline CDR1 is MNHNS and CDR2 is SASEGT. This CDR3 is 14 amino acids long. V gave up 2 bases and J gave up 4 bases, with 9 bases separating them. CDR3 DNA: TGTGCCAGCAGTGAATGGGGTGCCGGAAACACCATATATTTT. Translating gives CASSEWGAGNTIYF.